These 32 T cell receptor beta chains were sequenced from one sample in a study of T-cell reconstitution after alpha-beta-depleted transplantation in children. Preparation of the TCRbeta library used unique molecular identifiers. TCRdb reanalysed the PCR reads using MiXCR and keeps one entry per CDR3 protein. Here the sample spans about 190,000 distinct CDR3 sequences, roughly 11% being singletons. The sample was PBMCs, taken before TCRalphabeta/CD19-depleted stem cell transplant. The receptors shown here come from a boy between 2 and 10 years old with acute myeloid leukemia, due to receive a stem cell transplant.

This clonotype was observed a handful of times. V and J are TRBV2 and TRBJ2-2, with D possibly TRBD2 on 5 matching bases. The V and J ends lost 11 bases and 3 bases respectively, with 10 bases between them. Germline CDR1 is SNHLY and CDR2 is FYNNEI. The CDR3 is 12 amino acids. This chain's CDR3 is CAFTEDTGELFF. In DNA, the CDR3 is TGTGCCTTTACGGAGGACACCGGGGAGCTGTTTTTT. Full variable domain (missing parts from reference TRBV2 and TRBJ2-2): EPEVTQTPSHQVTQMGQEVILRCVPISNHLYFYWYRQILGQKVEFLVSFYNNEISEKSEIFDDQFSVERPDGSNFTLKIRSTKLEDSAMYFCAFTEDTGELFFGEGSRLTVL.

This clonotype was detected many times. The chain employs TRBV4-1 and TRBJ2-1; 7 nucleotides align to TRBD2. Germline values: CDR1 MGHRA, CDR2 YSYEKL. The V gene end was trimmed by 7 bases and the J gene end by 9 bases; junction bases not matched to a gene: 18. This CDR3 is built from 16 residues. DNA for the CDR3: TGCGCCAGCACTCCTCAATGGACTAGTATTAGTGGTGAGCAGTTCTTC. Translation gives CASTPQWTSISGEQFF.

This clonotype was counted at least ten times. The chain recombines TRBV4-1 with TRBJ2-3; 14 bases align to TRBD2. This CDR3 contains 17 residues. The V gene end was trimmed by 3 bases and the J gene end by 6 bases; junction bases not matched to a gene: 8. Germline CDR1 is MGHRA and CDR2 is YSYEKL. CDR3: CASSQDRGLAGADTQYF. For the CDR3, the DNA is TGCGCCAGCAGCCAGGACAGGGGACTAGCGGGAGCGGATACGCAGTATTTT.

This clonotype was seen at least ten times. The chain is built from TRBV7-9 and TRBJ2-2, with D possibly TRBD1 on 6 matching bases. Germline CDR1 reads SEHNR; CDR2 reads FQNEAQ (reference sequence). The CDR3 runs 12 residues. Trimming took 5 bases from V and 10 from J, leaving 11 bases between them. The CDR3 is CASSLRDMELFF. In DNA, the CDR3 is TGTGCCAGCAGCCTACGGGACATGGAGCTGTTTTTT.

The table lists this clonotype with many counts. The chain couples TRBV12-3 or TRBV12-4 to TRBJ2-7, with D tentatively TRBD2 (5 bases). V was trimmed by 2 bases and J by 1 base, leaving 12 bases between them. There are 15 residues in the CDR3. The CDR3 region has the DNA TGTGCCAGCAGTTTAACAAGCGGACCATCCTACGAGCAGTACTTC. It encodes CASSLTSGPSYEQYF.

DNA of the CDR3: TGCAGCGTTGGGGTAGGGTTCCCATCCTACGAGCAGTACTTC. It encodes CSVGVGFPSYEQYF. The chain links TRBV29-1 to TRBJ2-7; no clear D gene. Trimming removed 4 bases from V and 1 base from J, with 14 bases in between. Germline V gives CDR1 SQVTM, CDR2 ANQGSEA. The CDR3 extends over 14 amino acids.

This clonotype was counted many times. In DNA, the CDR3 is TGTGCCAGCAGCTTAGCCTCGTTAGGGAATGAGCAGTTCTTC. It translates to CASSLASLGNEQFF. The V and J genes are TRBV7-2 and TRBJ2-1; D is uncertain. The germline V gene encodes CDR1 SGHTA and CDR2 FQGNSA. The CDR3 has 14 residues. Trimming cost V 0 bases and J 7 bases, with 10 bases left between them.

This clonotype was seen repeatedly, ten times or more. The rearrangement uses TRBV28 and TRBJ2-3, with 9 bases lining up with TRBD2. CDR1 and CDR2 from the germline V gene are MDHEN and SYDVKM. V trimming: 2 bases; J trimming: 3 bases; junction bases outside the gene matches: 0. The CDR3 extends over 14 amino acids. CDR3 DNA sequence: TGTGCCAGCAGTTTAAGCGGGAGGACAGATACGCAGTATTTT. Its protein product is CASSLSGRTDTQYF.

This clonotype has ten or more counts. The V and J genes are TRBV28 and TRBJ1-1; D not certain. The germline CDR1 and CDR2 sequences are MDHEN and SYDVKM. This CDR3 is 13 amino acids long. V was shortened by 6 bases and J by 0 bases, with 8 bases between the two germline ends. Written as DNA, the CDR3 is TGTGCCAGCAGCGGCAGGATGAACACTGAAGCTTTCTTT. It encodes CASSGRMNTEAFF.

This clonotype was detected only a few times. The chain is built from TRBV3-1 and TRBJ1-1, with D maybe TRBD1 (5 bases). V shed 0 bases and J shed 0 bases, with 17 bases lying between them. The germline CDR1 and CDR2 sequences are LGHDT and YNNKEL (reference sequence). The CDR3 contains 18 residues. Here the CDR3 DNA reads TGTGCCAGCAGCCAAGACCGACTCCTTAAGGGGATGAACACTGAAGCTTTCTTT. Its translation is CASSQDRLLKGMNTEAFF. Based on the CDR3 plus reference TRBV3-1 and TRBJ1-1, the full variable domain is DTAVSQTPKYLVTQMGNDKSIKCEQNLGHDTMYWYKQDSKKFLKIMFSYNNKELIINETVPNRFSPKSPDKAHLNLHINSLELGDSAVYFCASSQDRLLKGMNTEAFFGQGTRLTVV.

This clonotype was picked up many times. This chain connects TRBV28 to TRBJ2-1, with unresolved D. The germline V and J ends were trimmed by 5 bases and 4 bases, with 18 bases remaining between them. This CDR3 is 16 amino acids long. Germline lookup yields CDR1 MDHEN and CDR2 SYDVKM. The CDR3: CASSAPNPASYNEQFF. CDR3 in DNA: TGTGCCAGCAGTGCGCCGAACCCCGCGTCGTACAATGAGCAGTTCTTC.

Details on this clonotype: An end of the junction does not agree with germline; a read error may underlie this. The gene calls are TRBV11-2 and TRBJ2-1; 9 bases line up with TRBD2. The germline V gene has CDR1 SGHAT and CDR2 FQNNGV. This CDR3 contains 16 residues. Written as DNA, the CDR3 is TGTGCCAGCAGCTTAAGTCAAGCGGGGGGTGCCAATGATCAGTTCTTC. This encodes CASSLSQAGGANDQFF.

This clonotype has a count of ten or more. The chain has TRBV12-3 or TRBV12-4 and TRBJ1-1; D not certain. The length of the CDR3 is 13 residues. V was cut by 2 bases and J by 5 bases, with 9 bases left in between. The chain's CDR3 is CASSLTPRTEAFF. The CDR3 nucleotides read TGTGCCAGCAGTTTAACGCCCCGGACTGAAGCTTTCTTT.

Ten or more counts support this clonotype. The rearrangement joins TRBV12-3 or TRBV12-4 to TRBJ1-3; 7 positions agree with TRBD1. V lost 3 bases to trimming and J lost 8 bases; unmatched junction nucleotides: 4. The CDR3 consists of 13 residues. The CDR3 DNA sequence: TGTGCCAGCAGTTTCAAGGGGGCACACACCATATATTTT. Its protein is CASSFKGAHTIYF.

V usage is TRBV19 and J usage is TRBJ1-1, with D possibly being TRBD1 (5 bases). V shed 6 bases and J shed 1 base, with 12 bases lying between them. CDR1 is LNHDA, CDR2 SQIVND, per germline (reference sequence). This CDR3 comprises 14 residues. This CDR3 is CASRGPKSNTEAFF. The CDR3 DNA reads TGTGCCAGTAGGGGACCGAAATCGAACACTGAAGCTTTCTTT.

This chain connects TRBV5-1 to TRBJ2-5; possibly TRBD1 or TRBD2 for D (5 bases each). The CDR3 has 15 amino acids. V gave up 0 bases and J gave up 3 bases, with 12 bases separating them. The germline V gene encodes CDR1 SGHRS and CDR2 YFSETQ. The CDR3 DNA reads as TGCGCCAGCAGCTTGGATGGGACGAGAAAAGAGACCCAGTACTTC. Translation: CASSLDGTRKETQYF.

This clonotype was seen repeatedly, ten times or more. The chain carries TRBV4-1 and TRBJ1-2; D not certain. V was shortened by 0 bases and J by 3 bases, with 14 bases between the two germline ends. The CDR3 loop spans 16 amino acids. Germline V gene lookup returns CDR1 MGHRA and CDR2 YSYEKL. DNA of the CDR3: TGCGCCAGCAGCCAAGATCCCTCCCATGGGGACTATGGCTACACCTTC. This sequence encodes CASSQDPSHGDYGYTF.

This clonotype was picked up many times. This chain links TRBV29-1 with TRBJ1-2, with D possibly TRBD1 on 6 matching bases. Germline CDR1 reads SQVTM; CDR2 reads ANQGSEA. This CDR3 region has 11 residues. Trimming removed 6 bases from V and 8 bases from J, with 13 bases in between. As DNA, the CDR3 is TGCAGCGTACAGGGTTCCTGGGGCTACACCTTC. Protein sequence: CSVQGSWGYTF.

Many counts were recorded for this clonotype. The gene calls are TRBV12-3 or TRBV12-4 and TRBJ2-3, with 13 bases lining up with TRBD2. V dropped 5 bases and J dropped 1; count of bases not matched to a gene: 3. The CDR3 has 16 residues. The CDR3 reads CASSRTSGSGTDTQYF. The CDR3 coding sequence is TGTGCCAGCAGTCGGACTAGCGGGAGCGGCACAGATACGCAGTATTTT.

This chain links TRBV2 with TRBJ1-5; D unresolved. The last part of the DNA fits TRBJ2-3 better; the J call may be wrong. Germline V lookup: CDR1 SNHLY, CDR2 FYNNEI. The length of the CDR3 is 13 residues. CDR3 in DNA: TGTGCCAGCAGTGGGACGGAAAGTCTCCCCCAGTATTTT. Translating gives CASSGTESLPQYF.

Ten or more counts support this clonotype. The V gene is TRBV5-1, the J gene TRBJ1-1; 7 bases agree with TRBD1. The CDR3 runs to 16 residues. J gave up 1 base and V 4 bases, and 10 bases lay outside the gene matches. Germline lookup yields CDR1 SGHRS and CDR2 YFSETQ. CDR3 amino acids: CASSEAPGQRNTEAFF. The CDR3 nucleotides read TGCGCCAGCAGCGAAGCCCCGGGACAGCGGAACACTGAAGCTTTCTTT.

This clonotype has a count of ten or more. V usage is TRBV7-8 and J usage is TRBJ2-3; possibly TRBD2 for D (5 bases). V was shortened by 6 bases and J by 2 bases, with 18 bases between the two germline ends. The CDR3 runs 16 residues. Germline V CDR1 and CDR2: SGHVS, FQNEAQ. CDR3 sequence reads: CASRLKSVRDTDTQYF. CDR3 coding DNA: TGTGCCAGCAGACTGAAGAGCGTACGGGACACAGATACGCAGTATTTT. The full variable domain, completed using reference TRBV7-8 and TRBJ2-3, is GAGVSQSPRYKVAKRGQDVALRCDPISGHVSLFWYQQALGQGPEFLTYFQNEAQLDKSGLPSDRFFAERPEGSVSTLKIQRTQQEDSAVYLCASRLKSVRDTDTQYFGPGTRLTVL.

This clonotype was observed at least ten times. CDR3 region: CSARDSGGYGNQETQYF. In nucleotides, the CDR3 is TGCAGTGCTAGAGATTCTGGCGGATATGGGAATCAAGAGACCCAGTACTTC. The chain carries TRBV20-1 and TRBJ2-5; D uncertain. V was clipped by 0 bases and J by 2 bases, with 19 bases between them. The CDR3 contains 17 residues. Germline CDR1 DFQATT, CDR2 SNEGSKA (reference sequence).

This clonotype was observed at least ten times. The chain recombines TRBV12-3 or TRBV12-4 with TRBJ2-1; 10 bases are shared with TRBD2. J was trimmed by 2 bases and V by 3 bases; bases with no gene match: 1. The CDR3 spans 15 residues. DNA for the CDR3: TGTGCCAGCAGTTTGAGCGGGGGGGCCTACAATGAGCAGTTCTTC. Translated, it gives CASSLSGGAYNEQFF.

The V call is TRBV30, the J call TRBJ1-4, with 10 positions matching TRBD1. The CDR3 length is 15 residues. J gave up 7 bases and V 3 bases, and 8 bases lay outside the gene matches. Germline values: CDR1 GTSNPN, CDR2 SVGIG (reference sequence). The CDR3 protein is CAWRTGGAGGEKLFF. The CDR3 nucleotides are TGTGCCTGGAGGACAGGGGGCGCAGGGGGTGAAAAACTGTTTTTT.

DNA of the CDR3: TGTGCCAGCAGTCACCGGGACTCTCAGTTCTTC. This gives the protein CASSHRDSQFF. The chain uses TRBV6-2 or TRBV6-3 and TRBJ2-1, with D perhaps matching TRBD2 (6 bases). Germline V gene data show CDR1 as MNHEY and CDR2 as SVGEGT. This CDR3 is built from 11 residues. Trimming left V 5 bases short and J 13 bases short, with 12 bases between.

This clonotype was seen at least ten times. The chain uses TRBV29-1 and TRBJ2-1, with D unclear. Trimming cost V 0 bases and J 7 bases, with 10 bases left between them. The CDR3 contains 13 residues. Germline CDR1 reads SQVTM; CDR2 reads ANQGSEA. CDR3 coding DNA: TGCAGCGTTGAAGATCTTAAGGGTAATGAGCAGTTCTTC. Translated, it gives CSVEDLKGNEQFF.

This clonotype was detected ten times or more. The chain joins TRBV11-2 to TRBJ2-2, with D maybe TRBD2 (6 bases). Per the germline V gene, CDR1 is SGHAT and CDR2 is FQNNGV. The CDR3 is 15 residues long. V was trimmed by 1 base and J by 6 bases, leaving 12 bases between them. CDR3 nucleotide sequence: TGTGCCAGCAGCTTAGGGCGGGGCAGGGCCGGGGAGCTGTTTTTT. It encodes CASSLGRGRAGELFF.

This clonotype was counted ten times or more. The rearrangement links TRBV6-5 to TRBJ2-5; tentatively, D is TRBD1 (5 bases). The germline V gene encodes CDR1 MNHEY and CDR2 SVGAGI. Deletions cut 0 bases from V and 5 bases from J, with 13 bases between. The CDR3 has 15 residues. The CDR3 protein is CASSYSGASTETQYF. DNA of the CDR3: TGTGCCAGCAGTTACTCAGGGGCCAGTACGGAGACCCAGTACTTC.

Ten or more counts support this clonotype. The rearrangement uses TRBV7-2 and TRBJ2-1, with 14 bases identical to TRBD2. The germline gives CDR1 SGHTA, CDR2 FQGNSA. V was pared by 1 base and J by 7 bases, with 3 bases of the junction left unmatched. The CDR3 has 16 amino acids. The CDR3 sequence: CASSLVGTSGSNEQFF. The CDR3 DNA sequence: TGTGCCAGCAGCTTAGTGGGGACTAGCGGGAGTAATGAGCAGTTCTTC.

This clonotype was observed at least ten times. The chain links TRBV4-1 to TRBJ2-7, with 9 bases lining up with TRBD1. V shed 2 bases, J shed 4 bases, and the junction held 12 bases outside the gene matches. There are 17 residues in the CDR3. The germline CDR1 and CDR2 sequences are MGHRA and YSYEKL. The CDR3 DNA is TGCGCCAGCAGCCAACCACACAAGTCGGACAGGGGTTACGAGCAGTACTTC. Its protein is CASSQPHKSDRGYEQYF.

About this clonotype: Compared with germline, one end of the junction differs, possibly owing to a read error. The chain carries TRBV7-9 and TRBJ2-7, with 11 positions matching TRBD2. Germline-derived CDR1 and CDR2 are SEHNR and FQNEAQ (reference sequence). The CDR3 contains 14 residues. This CDR3 is CASSPEATSGRNLF. The CDR3 DNA sequence: TGTGCCAGCAGCCCCGAAGCTACTAGCGGGAGAAATTTATTC.